Shown below are 24 T cell receptor beta chains from a single sample sequenced in a study of T cell repertoires in cytomegalovirus infection. One entry per CDR3 protein results from TCRdb running MiXCR on the reads. The data hold over 150,000 distinct CDR3 sequences, with approximately 18% observed a single time. The material sequenced was CD8+ T cells from PBMCs. The receptors stem from a human donor in good health (CMV status not recorded). Some clones in this sample may be carry-over from other donors' samples.

This clonotype came up a few times. The rearrangement links TRBV28 to TRBJ1-2; 7 nucleotides agree with TRBD1. The CDR3 spans 14 residues. The J segment lost 8 bases and the V segment lost 6 bases, leaving 12 bases of the junction unmatched. Per germline, CDR1 MDHEN and CDR2 SYDVKM. CDR3 in DNA: TGTGCCAGCAGGCCCCTCGAGGGGGCCGAGGGCTACACCTTC. This translates into CASRPLEGAEGYTF.

This clonotype was seen only a few times. The chain combines TRBV7-2 with TRBJ2-3; D is uncertain. Germline V gene lookup returns CDR1 SGHTA and CDR2 FQGNSA. This CDR3 has 15 amino acids. Trimming took 1 base from V and 0 from J, leaving 8 bases between them. The chain's CDR3 is CASSLVTSSTDTQYF. The CDR3, as DNA: TGTGCCAGCAGCTTAGTGACGTCTAGCACAGATACGCAGTATTTT.

This chain uses TRBV7-2 with TRBJ2-3; D unresolved. The V gene lost 2 bases and the J gene lost 2 bases, with 11 bases spanning the gap. Germline-derived CDR1 and CDR2 are SGHTA and FQGNSA. The CDR3 consists of 15 residues. Here the CDR3 reads CASSLNIVYTDTQYF. The DNA for the CDR3 is TGTGCCAGCAGCTTAAATATAGTCTACACAGATACGCAGTATTTT.

This clonotype has a handful of counts. The gene calls are TRBV7-6 and TRBJ1-2; D call uncertain. V was clipped by 1 base and J by 7 bases, with 10 bases between them. Germline CDR1 and CDR2: SGHVS and FNYEAQ. The CDR3 is 13 residues long. CDR3 nucleotide sequence: TGTGCCAGCAGCTTAGGGTACAGCCGTGGCTACACCTTC. Residues: CASSLGYSRGYTF.

The chain recombines TRBV2 with TRBJ1-1, with D hard to call. The CDR3 is 14 amino acids. Trimming removed 6 bases from V and 3 bases from J, with 14 bases in between. The germline V gene has CDR1 SNHLY and CDR2 FYNNEI. The CDR3 region is CASRENIGDTEAFF. In nucleotides, the CDR3 is TGTGCCAGCAGAGAAAACATAGGCGACACTGAAGCTTTCTTT.

This clonotype was counted between two and nine times. The V call is TRBV19, the J call TRBJ1-1; D not resolved. The CDR3 covers 15 residues. Germline lookup yields CDR1 LNHDA and CDR2 SQIVND (reference sequence). The V and J ends lost 2 bases and 4 bases respectively, with 14 bases between them. The CDR3 sequence is CASSISVTWGTEAFF. CDR3 nucleotides: TGTGCCAGTAGTATATCGGTCACCTGGGGCACTGAAGCTTTCTTT.

The chain employs TRBV19 and TRBJ2-1; 7 positions match TRBD1. The CDR3 has 15 residues. The V gene's germline CDR1 is LNHDA and CDR2 SQIVND (reference sequence). With 5 bases clipped from V and 12 bases from J, the junction kept 16 bases outside the gene matches. The CDR3 spells CASSALIDRERLQFF. Written as DNA, the CDR3 is TGTGCCAGTAGTGCCTTGATAGACAGGGAGAGGTTGCAGTTCTTC.

This clonotype was picked up many times. The J gene is TRBJ2-7, the V gene TRBV7-9, with a possible D match to TRBD2 (5 bases). V lost 4 bases and J 6 bases, leaving 10 bases between the germline ends. Germline loops: CDR1 SEHNR, CDR2 FQNEAQ (reference sequence). The CDR3 loop spans 12 amino acids. This chain's CDR3 is CASSSGGPEQYF. The DNA of the CDR3 is TGTGCCAGCAGCTCCGGAGGTCCCGAGCAGTACTTC.

The V and J genes are TRBV29-1 and TRBJ1-2; D gene unclear. Trimming shortened V by 0 bases and J by 4 bases, and 18 bases separated the two germline ends. The germline V gene has CDR1 SQVTM and CDR2 ANQGSEA. The CDR3 has 16 amino acids. CDR3: CSVEDPLLDGIYGYTF. CDR3 bases: TGCAGCGTTGAAGATCCCCTCCTGGACGGAATCTATGGCTACACCTTC. The full variable domain, with the rest looked up from reference TRBV29-1 and TRBJ1-2, is SAVISQKPSRDICQRGTSLTIQCQVDSQVTMMFWYRQQPGQSLTLIATANQGSEATYESGFVIDKFPISRPNLTFSTLTVSNMSPEDSSIYLCSVEDPLLDGIYGYTFGSGTRLTVV.

V and J are TRBV4-1 and TRBJ2-7; TRBD2 aligns across 11 bases. The CDR3 spans 15 residues. Germline-derived CDR1 and CDR2 are MGHRA and YSYEKL. J lost 5 bases, V lost 2 bases, and 5 bases had no gene match. The CDR3 is CASSQFSGGANEQYF. The CDR3 DNA reads TGCGCCAGCAGCCAATTTAGCGGGGGGGCAAACGAGCAGTACTTC.

The sample holds a few counts of this clonotype. The chain combines TRBV7-2 with TRBJ1-3, with D perhaps matching TRBD1 (6 bases). This CDR3 region has 15 residues. The ends were cut back, 1 base at V and 3 bases at J, with 10 bases in the middle. Germline V gene sequence: CDR1 SGHTA, CDR2 FQGNSA. For the CDR3, the DNA is TGTGCCAGCAGCTTAGGAGGGGGATATGGAAACACCATATATTTT. Its translation is CASSLGGGYGNTIYF. Based on the CDR3 plus reference TRBV7-2 and TRBJ1-3, the full variable domain is GAGVSQSPSNKVTEKGKDVELRCDPISGHTALYWYRQSLGQGLEFLIYFQGNSAPDKSGLPSDRFSAERTGGSVSTLTIQRTQQEDSAVYLCASSLGGGYGNTIYFGEGSWLTVV.

This clonotype was counted between two and nine times. CDR3 in amino acids: CASSPSTGFTEAFF. Here the CDR3 DNA reads TGTGCCAGCAGCCCGTCCACAGGGTTCACTGAAGCTTTCTTT. The rearrangement joins TRBV7-9 to TRBJ1-1; perhaps TRBD1 as D (6 bases). Trimming removed 5 bases at V and 4 bases at J, with 14 bases between. The CDR3 covers 14 residues. Germline V gene sequence: CDR1 SEHNR, CDR2 FQNEAQ (reference sequence).

This chain joins TRBV28 and TRBJ2-5, with 7 nucleotides matching TRBD1. Trimming took 2 bases from V and 7 from J; bases not matched to a gene: 10. Germline loops: CDR1 MDHEN, CDR2 SYDVKM. This CDR3 contains 15 residues. Here the CDR3 DNA reads TGTGCCAGCAGTTTACGGGACAGCGTTTTGGGGACCCAGTACTTC. Translating gives CASSLRDSVLGTQYF.

V is TRBV19 and J is TRBJ1-5, with TRBD1 as a possible D gene (6 bases). Looked up from germline, CDR1 is LNHDA and CDR2 is SQIVND (reference sequence). This CDR3 comprises 11 residues. The germline V and J ends were trimmed by 4 bases and 12 bases, with 10 bases remaining between them. This chain's CDR3 is CASSTTGLQHF. CDR3 coding DNA: TGTGCCAGTAGTACGACAGGACTCCAGCATTTT.

V and J are TRBV14 and TRBJ2-1, with 8 bases identical to TRBD2. In germline, CDR1 is SGHDN, CDR2 FVKESK. The junction had 3 bases not matched to a gene; V was cut back by 4 bases and J by 4 bases. The CDR3 runs 14 residues. CDR3 in amino acids: CASSRGLDYNEQFF. CDR3 in DNA: TGTGCCAGCAGCCGGGGACTAGATTACAATGAGCAGTTCTTC.

This chain links TRBV29-1 with TRBJ2-1; D ambiguous. The germline gives CDR1 SQVTM, CDR2 ANQGSEA. The CDR3 spans 14 residues. DNA of the CDR3: TGCACCGACCCAGACCGGTGCTCCTACAATGAGCAGTTCTTC. Protein: CTDPDRCSYNEQFF.

This chain links TRBV11-2 with TRBJ1-6; TRBD1 is a possible D gene (5 bases). From germline, CDR1 is SGHAT and CDR2 FQNNGV. The CDR3 runs 17 residues. The V end was cut by 5 bases, the J end by 0 bases, with 14 bases between. CDR3 sequence reads: CASSPGPGSSYNSPLHF. The CDR3 DNA is TGTGCCAGCAGCCCAGGGCCGGGAAGCTCCTATAATTCACCCCTCCACTTT.

The chain is built from TRBV9 and TRBJ2-7, with 9 bases lining up with TRBD1. Germline V gene lookup returns CDR1 SGDLS and CDR2 YYNGEE. The V gene end was trimmed by 3 bases and the J gene end by 4 bases; junction bases not matched to a gene: 5. The CDR3 runs to 14 residues. As DNA, the CDR3 is TGTGCCAGCAGCGGCCGGGACAGGGATTACGAGCAGTACTTC. Protein: CASSGRDRDYEQYF.

This CDR3 is CASSWANRGSDGYTF. The CDR3 DNA follows: TGTGCCAGCAGCTGGGCAAACAGGGGGTCGGATGGCTACACCTTC. J is TRBJ1-2 and V is TRBV11-2, with TRBD1 matching 8 bases. V shed 4 bases and J 6 bases; nucleotides not matched to a gene: 10. Germline lookup yields CDR1 SGHAT and CDR2 FQNNGV. The CDR3 length is 15 residues. Full variable domain (remainder filled in from reference TRBV11-2 and TRBJ1-2): EAGVAQSPRYKIIEKRQSVAFWCNPISGHATLYWYQQILGQGPKLLIQFQNNGVVDDSQLPKDRFSAERLKGVDSTLKIQPAKLEDSAVYLCASSWANRGSDGYTFGSGTRLTVV.

The rearrangement uses TRBV20-1 and TRBJ1-3; D gene uncertain. This CDR3 has 11 residues. V dropped 6 bases and J dropped 7 bases, with 10 bases sitting between them. Germline CDR1 reads DFQATT; CDR2 reads SNEGSKA (reference sequence). CDR3 nucleotide sequence: TGCAGTGCCAAGTACGAGAACACCATATATTTT. This sequence encodes CSAKYENTIYF.

This clonotype has more than one count but fewer than ten. The chain carries TRBV7-6 and TRBJ2-7, with a tentative D call TRBD2 (6 bases). The CDR3 loop spans 15 amino acids. The V end lost 1 base, the J end lost 0 bases, and 10 bases lay between the germline ends. CDR1 and CDR2 from the germline V gene are SGHVS and FNYEAQ. The CDR3: CASSLEISGSYEQYF. The CDR3 DNA sequence: TGTGCCAGCAGCTTAGAAATTAGCGGCTCCTACGAGCAGTACTTC.

This clonotype turned up a few times. The rearrangement joins TRBV4-1 to TRBJ2-4, with 8 bases that match TRBD2. The CDR3 is 14 residues long. Trimming cost V 0 bases and J 14 bases; bases outside gene matches: 9. Germline CDR1 reads MGHRA; CDR2 reads YSYEKL. The CDR3 nucleotides read TGCGCCAGCAGCCAAGATTTGATAGCGGGGCCTGAGTACTTC. It codes for CASSQDLIAGPEYF.

The sample holds a few counts of this clonotype. The V call is TRBV7-3, the J call TRBJ1-1; the D gene is possibly TRBD1 (5 bases). This CDR3 has 13 amino acids. V was pared by 1 base and J by 6 bases, with 9 bases between. The germline CDR1 and CDR2 sequences are SGHTA and FQGTGA. DNA of the CDR3: TGTGCCAGCAGCTTAATTGGGACTTCTGAAGCTTTCTTT. Translating it yields CASSLIGTSEAFF.

The V gene is TRBV7-2, the J gene TRBJ1-6; 7 bases match TRBD1. The junction had 3 bases not matched to a gene; V was cut back by 4 bases and J by 3 bases. Germline V gene data show CDR1 as SGHTA and CDR2 as FQGNSA. The CDR3 runs to 15 residues. This CDR3 reads CASSSRQGYNSPLHF. CDR3 nucleotide sequence: TGTGCCAGCAGCTCACGACAGGGCTATAATTCACCCCTCCACTTT.